One T cell receptor (beta chain) is described in this entry. These data belong to a study of blood T cell repertoires in COVID-19. Across the whole study: The United States, Italy and Spain supplied acute and convalescent COVID-19 samples. PBMCs, B-cell-depleted T cells, or T cells provided the cDNA or gDNA that made up the material.

Authors' processing steps: Reference gene primers were amplified, and this amplification served to estimate nucleated cell counts. TCRdb's table, derived via immunoSEQ multiplex PCR, lists solely in-frame clones and lacks some. The V and J calls and clone size come from that table; D and trimming were worked out from the DNA. The sample yields 270,000 or so clones, roughly 83% seen once. This CDR3 has 13 residues. With 2 bases removed from V and 1 base from J, the gap between germline ends came to 8 bases. In germline, CDR1 is SQVTM, CDR2 ANQGSEA. Sequencing input: peripheral blood. The source is a human donor with COVID-19, enrolled during active disease. The donor label of this sample is uncertain. The chain uses TRBV29-1 and TRBJ2-5, with D possibly TRBD2 on 5 matching bases. In DNA form, the CDR3 reads TGCAGCGTTGAATCTAGCAGCCAAGAGACCCAGTACTTC. This gives the protein CSVESSSQETQYF.